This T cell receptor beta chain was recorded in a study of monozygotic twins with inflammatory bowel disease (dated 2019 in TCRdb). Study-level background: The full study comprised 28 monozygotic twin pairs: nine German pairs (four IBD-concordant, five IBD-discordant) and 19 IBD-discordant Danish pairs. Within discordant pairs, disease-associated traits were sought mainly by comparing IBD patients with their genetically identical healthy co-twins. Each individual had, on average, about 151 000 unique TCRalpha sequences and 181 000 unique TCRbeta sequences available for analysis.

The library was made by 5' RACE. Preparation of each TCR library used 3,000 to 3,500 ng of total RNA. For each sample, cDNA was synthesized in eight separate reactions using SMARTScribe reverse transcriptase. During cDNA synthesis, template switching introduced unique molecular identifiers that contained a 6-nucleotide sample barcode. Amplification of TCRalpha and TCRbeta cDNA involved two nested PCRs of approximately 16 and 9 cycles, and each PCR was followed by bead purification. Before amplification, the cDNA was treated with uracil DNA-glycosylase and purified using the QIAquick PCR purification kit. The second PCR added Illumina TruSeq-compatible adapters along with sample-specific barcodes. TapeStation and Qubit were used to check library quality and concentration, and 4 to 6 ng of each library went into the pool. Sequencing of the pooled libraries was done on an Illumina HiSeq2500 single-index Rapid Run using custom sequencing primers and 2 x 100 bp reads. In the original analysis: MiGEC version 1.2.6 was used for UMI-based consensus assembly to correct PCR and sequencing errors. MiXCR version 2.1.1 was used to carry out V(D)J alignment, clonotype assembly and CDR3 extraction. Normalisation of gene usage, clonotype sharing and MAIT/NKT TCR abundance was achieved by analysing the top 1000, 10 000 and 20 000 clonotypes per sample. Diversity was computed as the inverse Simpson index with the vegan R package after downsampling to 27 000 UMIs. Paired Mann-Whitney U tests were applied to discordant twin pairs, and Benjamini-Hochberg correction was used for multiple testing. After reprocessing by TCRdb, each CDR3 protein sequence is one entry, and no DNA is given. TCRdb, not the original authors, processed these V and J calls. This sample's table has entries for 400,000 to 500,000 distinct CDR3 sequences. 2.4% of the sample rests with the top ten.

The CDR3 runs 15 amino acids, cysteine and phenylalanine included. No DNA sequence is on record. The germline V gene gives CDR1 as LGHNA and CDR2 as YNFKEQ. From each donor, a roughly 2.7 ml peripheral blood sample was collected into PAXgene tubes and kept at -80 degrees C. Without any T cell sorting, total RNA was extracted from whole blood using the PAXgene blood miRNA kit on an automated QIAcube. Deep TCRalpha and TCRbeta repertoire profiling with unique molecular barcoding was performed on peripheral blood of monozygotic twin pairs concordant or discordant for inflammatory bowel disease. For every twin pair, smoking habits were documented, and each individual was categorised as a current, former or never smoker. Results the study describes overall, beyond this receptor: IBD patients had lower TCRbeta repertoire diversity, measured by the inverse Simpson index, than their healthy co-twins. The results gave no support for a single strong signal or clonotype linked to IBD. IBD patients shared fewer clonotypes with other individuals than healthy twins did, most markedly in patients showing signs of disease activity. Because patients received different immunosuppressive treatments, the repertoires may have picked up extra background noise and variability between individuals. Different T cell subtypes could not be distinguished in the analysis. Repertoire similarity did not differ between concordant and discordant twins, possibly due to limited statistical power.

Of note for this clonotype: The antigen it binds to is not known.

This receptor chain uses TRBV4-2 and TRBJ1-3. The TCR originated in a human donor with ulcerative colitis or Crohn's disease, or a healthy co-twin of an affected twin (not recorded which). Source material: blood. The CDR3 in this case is CASSQEGFSGNTIYF.